The T cell receptor (beta chain) described here comes from a study of identical twins. This CDR3 spans 15 amino acids. Unmatched junction bases numbered 13, after V lost 4 bases and J lost 7 bases. The V gene's germline CDR1 is DFQATT and CDR2 SNEGSKA (reference sequence). A universal primer site was created by template switching, with the cDNA bearing unique molecular identifiers. TCRdb reprocessed the 5' RACE reads via MiXCR and lists one record per CDR3 protein. The sample records approximately 500,000 distinct CDR3 sequences, 20% to 25% being singletons. A further study also used this sample, focusing on T cells expressing NK-cell markers. That publication notes: The contribution of dominant NKG2C+ clonotypes to CD8+ T cells in more than five donors was roughly 1.0-7.0%.

This TCR derives from a woman aged 18-30 years in good health. Sequencing used CD4+ T cells sorted from blood. The chain recombines TRBV20-1 with TRBJ2-7; 10 nucleotides match TRBD1. CDR3 sequence: CSAIPSRQGAREQYF. CDR3 DNA: TGCAGTGCTATCCCCTCACGACAGGGGGCTAGGGAGCAGTACTTC.